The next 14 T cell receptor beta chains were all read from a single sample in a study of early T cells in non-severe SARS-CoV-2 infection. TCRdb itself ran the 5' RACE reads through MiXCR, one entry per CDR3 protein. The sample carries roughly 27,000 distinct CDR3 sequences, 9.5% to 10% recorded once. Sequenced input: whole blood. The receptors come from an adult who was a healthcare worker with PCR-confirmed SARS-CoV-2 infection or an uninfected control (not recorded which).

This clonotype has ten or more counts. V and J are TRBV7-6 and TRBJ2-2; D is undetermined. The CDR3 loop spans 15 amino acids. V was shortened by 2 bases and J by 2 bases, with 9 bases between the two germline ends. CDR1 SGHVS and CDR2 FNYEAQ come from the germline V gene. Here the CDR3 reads CASSLWGYNTGELFF. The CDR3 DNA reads TGTGCCAGCAGCTTATGGGGATATAACACCGGGGAGCTGTTTTTT. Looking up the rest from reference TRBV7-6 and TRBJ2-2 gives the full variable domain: GAGVSQSPRYKVTKRGQDVALRCDPISGHVSLYWYRQALGQGPEFLTYFNYEAQQDKSGLPNDRFSAERPEGSISTLTIQRTEQRDSAMYRCASSLWGYNTGELFFGEGSRLTVL.

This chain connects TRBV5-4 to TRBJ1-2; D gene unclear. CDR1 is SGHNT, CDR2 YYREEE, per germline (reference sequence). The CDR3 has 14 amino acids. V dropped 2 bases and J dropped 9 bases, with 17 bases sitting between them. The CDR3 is CASSLVGLYRSYTF. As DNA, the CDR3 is TGTGCCAGCAGCTTAGTAGGGCTTTATAGGAGCTACACCTTC.

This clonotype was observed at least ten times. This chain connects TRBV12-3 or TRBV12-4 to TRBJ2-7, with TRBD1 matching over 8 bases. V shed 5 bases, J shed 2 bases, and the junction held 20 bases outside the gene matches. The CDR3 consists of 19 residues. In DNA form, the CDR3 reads TGTGCCAGCAGTCCCAGCCCGCTAAATCAGGGGGCCTATACCTACGAGCAGTACTTC. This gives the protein CASSPSPLNQGAYTYEQYF.

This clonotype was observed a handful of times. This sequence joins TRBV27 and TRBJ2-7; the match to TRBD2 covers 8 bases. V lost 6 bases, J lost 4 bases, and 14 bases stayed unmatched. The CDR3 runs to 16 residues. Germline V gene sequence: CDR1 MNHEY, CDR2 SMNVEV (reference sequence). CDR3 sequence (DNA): TGTGCCAGCAGCCCCGGGGGGGGGCGGAGTTATTACGAGCAGTACTTC. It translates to CASSPGGGRSYYEQYF.

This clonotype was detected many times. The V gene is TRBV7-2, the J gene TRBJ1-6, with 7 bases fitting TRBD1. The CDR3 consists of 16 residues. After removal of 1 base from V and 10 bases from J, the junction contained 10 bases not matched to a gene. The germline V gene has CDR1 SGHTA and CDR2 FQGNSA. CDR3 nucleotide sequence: TGTGCCAGCAGCTTAGGAGGGGGCAGGCTGGGATCACCCCTCCACTTT. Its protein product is CASSLGGGRLGSPLHF. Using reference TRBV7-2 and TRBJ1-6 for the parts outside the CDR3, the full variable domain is GAGVSQSPSNKVTEKGKDVELRCDPISGHTALYWYRQSLGQGLEFLIYFQGNSAPDKSGLPSDRFSAERTGGSVSTLTIQRTQQEDSAVYLCASSLGGGRLGSPLHFGNGTRLTVT.

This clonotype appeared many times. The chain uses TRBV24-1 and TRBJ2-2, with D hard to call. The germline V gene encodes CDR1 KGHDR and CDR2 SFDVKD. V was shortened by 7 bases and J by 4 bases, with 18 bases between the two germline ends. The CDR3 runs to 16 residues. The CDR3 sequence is CATSHPFNTLTGELFF. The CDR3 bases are TGTGCCACCAGCCACCCCTTCAACACCCTCACCGGGGAGCTGTTTTTT.

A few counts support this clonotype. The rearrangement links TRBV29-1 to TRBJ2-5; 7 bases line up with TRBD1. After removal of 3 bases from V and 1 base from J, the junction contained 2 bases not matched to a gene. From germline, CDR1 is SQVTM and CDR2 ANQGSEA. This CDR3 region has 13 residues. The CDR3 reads CSVDRDSQETQYF. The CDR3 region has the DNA TGCAGCGTTGACCGGGACAGCCAAGAGACCCAGTACTTC.

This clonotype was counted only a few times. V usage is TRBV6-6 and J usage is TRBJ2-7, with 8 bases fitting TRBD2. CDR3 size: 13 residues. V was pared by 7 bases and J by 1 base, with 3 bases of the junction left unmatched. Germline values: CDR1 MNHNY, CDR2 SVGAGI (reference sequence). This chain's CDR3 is CASNPSGSYEQYF. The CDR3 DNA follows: TGTGCCAGCAATCCTAGCGGGTCCTACGAGCAGTACTTC.

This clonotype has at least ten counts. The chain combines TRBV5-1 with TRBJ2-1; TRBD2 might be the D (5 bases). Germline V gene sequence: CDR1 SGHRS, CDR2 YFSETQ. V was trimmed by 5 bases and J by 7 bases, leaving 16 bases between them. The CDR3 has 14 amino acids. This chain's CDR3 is CASSLGDYRNEQFF. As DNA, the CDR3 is TGCGCCAGCAGTCTCGGGGATTATCGGAATGAGCAGTTCTTC. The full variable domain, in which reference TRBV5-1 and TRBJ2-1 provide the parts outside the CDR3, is KAGVTQTPRYLIKTRGQQVTLSCSPISGHRSVSWYQQTPGQGLQFLFEYFSETQRNKGNFPGRFSGRQFSNSRSEMNVSTLELGDSALYLCASSLGDYRNEQFFGPGTRLTVL.

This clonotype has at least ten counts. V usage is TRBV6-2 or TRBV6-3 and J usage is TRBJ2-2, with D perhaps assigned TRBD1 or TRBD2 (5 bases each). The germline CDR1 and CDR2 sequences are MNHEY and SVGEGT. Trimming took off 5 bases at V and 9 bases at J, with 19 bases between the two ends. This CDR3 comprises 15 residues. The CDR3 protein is CASSPLLSRDRELFF. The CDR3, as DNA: TGTGCCAGCAGTCCACTACTAAGCAGGGACCGGGAGCTGTTTTTT.

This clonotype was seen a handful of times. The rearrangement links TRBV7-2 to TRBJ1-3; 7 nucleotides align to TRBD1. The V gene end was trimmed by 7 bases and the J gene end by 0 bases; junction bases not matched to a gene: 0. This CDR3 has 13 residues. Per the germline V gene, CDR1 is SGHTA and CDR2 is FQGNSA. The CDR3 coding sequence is TGTGCCAGCACAGGGGGCTCTGGAAACACCATATATTTT. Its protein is CASTGGSGNTIYF.

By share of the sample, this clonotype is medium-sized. This CDR3 is CASSYYDRIEAFF. The DNA for the CDR3 is TGTGCCAGCAGCTACTATGATCGGATTGAAGCTTTCTTT. This chain uses TRBV5-6 with TRBJ1-1, with D unresolved. This CDR3 is built from 13 residues. V lost 3 bases and J lost 7, with 13 bases in between. CDR1 and CDR2 (germline): SGHDT, YYEEEE.

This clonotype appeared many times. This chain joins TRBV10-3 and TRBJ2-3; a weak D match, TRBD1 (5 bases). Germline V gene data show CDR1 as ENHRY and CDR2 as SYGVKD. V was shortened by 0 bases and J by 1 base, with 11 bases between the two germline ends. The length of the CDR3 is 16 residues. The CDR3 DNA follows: TGTGCCATCAGTGAGTCGTGGGGCGCTCGCACAGATACGCAGTATTTT. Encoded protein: CAISESWGARTDTQYF.

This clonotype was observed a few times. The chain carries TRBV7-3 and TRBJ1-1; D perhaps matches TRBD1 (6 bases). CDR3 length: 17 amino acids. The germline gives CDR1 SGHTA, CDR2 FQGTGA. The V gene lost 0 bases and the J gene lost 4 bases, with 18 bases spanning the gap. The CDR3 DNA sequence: TGTGCCAGCAGCTTAACAGGAGGGGTCAGGGGAAGCACTGAAGCTTTCTTT. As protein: CASSLTGGVRGSTEAFF.